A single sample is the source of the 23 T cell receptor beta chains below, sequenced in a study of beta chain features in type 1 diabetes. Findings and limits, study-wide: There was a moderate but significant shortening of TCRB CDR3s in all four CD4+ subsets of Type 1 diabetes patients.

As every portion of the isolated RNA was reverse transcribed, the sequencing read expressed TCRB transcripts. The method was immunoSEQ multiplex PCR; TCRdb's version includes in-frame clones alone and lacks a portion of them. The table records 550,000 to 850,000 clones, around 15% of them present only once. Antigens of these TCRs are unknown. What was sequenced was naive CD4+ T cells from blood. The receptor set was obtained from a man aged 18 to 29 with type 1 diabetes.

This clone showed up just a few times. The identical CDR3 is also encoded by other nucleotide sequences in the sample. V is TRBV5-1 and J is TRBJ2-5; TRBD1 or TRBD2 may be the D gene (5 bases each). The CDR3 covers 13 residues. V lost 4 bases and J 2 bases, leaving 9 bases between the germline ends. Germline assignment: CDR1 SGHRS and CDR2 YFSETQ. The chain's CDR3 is CASSLGPQETQYF. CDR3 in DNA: TGCGCCAGCAGCCTGGGACCGCAAGAGACCCAGTACTTC.

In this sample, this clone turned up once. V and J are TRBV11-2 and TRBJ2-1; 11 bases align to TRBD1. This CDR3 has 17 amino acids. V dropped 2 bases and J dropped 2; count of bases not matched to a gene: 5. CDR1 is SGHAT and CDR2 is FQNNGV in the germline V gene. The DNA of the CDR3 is TGTGCCAGCAGCTTAACCGGGACAGGGGGTACCTACAATGAGCAGTTCTTC. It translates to CASSLTGTGGTYNEQFF.

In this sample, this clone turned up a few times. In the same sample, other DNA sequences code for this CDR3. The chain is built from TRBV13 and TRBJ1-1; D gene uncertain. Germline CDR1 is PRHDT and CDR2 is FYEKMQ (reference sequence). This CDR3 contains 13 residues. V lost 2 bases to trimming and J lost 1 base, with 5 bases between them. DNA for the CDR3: TGTGCCAGCAGCTTACGACGGAACACTGAAGCTTTCTTT. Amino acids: CASSLRRNTEAFF.

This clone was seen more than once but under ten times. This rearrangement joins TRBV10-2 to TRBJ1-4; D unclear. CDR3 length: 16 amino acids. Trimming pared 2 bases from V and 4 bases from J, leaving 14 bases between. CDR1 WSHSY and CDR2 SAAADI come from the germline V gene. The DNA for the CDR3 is TGCGCCAGCAGTGAGGGGCTCGGACCGGTTAATGAAAAACTGTTTTTT. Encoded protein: CASSEGLGPVNEKLFF.

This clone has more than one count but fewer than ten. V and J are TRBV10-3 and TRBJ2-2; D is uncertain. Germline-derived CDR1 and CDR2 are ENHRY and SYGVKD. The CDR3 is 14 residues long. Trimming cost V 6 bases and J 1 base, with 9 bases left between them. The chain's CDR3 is CAIRRTENTGELFF. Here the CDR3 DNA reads TGTGCCATCAGGAGGACGGAGAACACCGGGGAGCTGTTTTTT.

The CDR3 region has the DNA TGTGCCAGCAGTTCCACACGCAACTACGAGCAGTACTTC. Its translation is CASSSTRNYEQYF. V is TRBV14 and J is TRBJ2-7, with no clear D. V was trimmed by 6 bases and J by 3 bases, leaving 12 bases between them. The germline CDR1 and CDR2 sequences are SGHDN and FVKESK. The CDR3 has 13 residues. The full variable domain, in which reference TRBV14 and TRBJ2-7 provide the parts outside the CDR3, is EAGVTQFPSHSVIEKGQTVTLRCDPISGHDNLYWYRRVMGKEIKFLLHFVKESKQDESGMPNNRFLAERTGGTYSTLKVQPAELEDSGVYFCASSSTRNYEQYFGPGTRLTVT.

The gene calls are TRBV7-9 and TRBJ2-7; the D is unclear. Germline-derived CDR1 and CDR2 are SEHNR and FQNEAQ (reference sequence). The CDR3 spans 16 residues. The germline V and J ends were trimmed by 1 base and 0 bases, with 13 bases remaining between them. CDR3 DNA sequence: TGTGCCAGCAGCTTAGGGAGTCAGTTTCCCTCCTACGAGCAGTACTTC. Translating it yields CASSLGSQFPSYEQYF.

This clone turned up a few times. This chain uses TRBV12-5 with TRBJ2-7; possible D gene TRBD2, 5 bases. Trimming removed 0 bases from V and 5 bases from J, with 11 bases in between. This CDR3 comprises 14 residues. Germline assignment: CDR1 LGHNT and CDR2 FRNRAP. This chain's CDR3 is CASGLVGRPHEQYF. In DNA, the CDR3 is TGTGCTAGTGGTTTGGTAGGGAGACCCCACGAGCAGTACTTC.

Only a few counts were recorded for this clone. CDR3 amino acids: CASGLGLNTEAFF. CDR3 in DNA: TGTGCTAGTGGTTTGGGATTGAACACTGAAGCTTTCTTT. The V call is TRBV12-5, the J call TRBJ1-1, with D unclear. Germline values: CDR1 LGHNT, CDR2 FRNRAP. This CDR3 is built from 13 residues. Trimming took off 1 base at V and 0 bases at J, with 3 bases between the two ends.

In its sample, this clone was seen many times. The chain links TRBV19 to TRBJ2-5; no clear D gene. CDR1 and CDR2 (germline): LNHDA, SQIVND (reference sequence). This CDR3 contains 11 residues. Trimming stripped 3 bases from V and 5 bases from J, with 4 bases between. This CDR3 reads CASSMGETQYF. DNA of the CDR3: TGTGCCAGTAGTATGGGGGAGACCCAGTACTTC.

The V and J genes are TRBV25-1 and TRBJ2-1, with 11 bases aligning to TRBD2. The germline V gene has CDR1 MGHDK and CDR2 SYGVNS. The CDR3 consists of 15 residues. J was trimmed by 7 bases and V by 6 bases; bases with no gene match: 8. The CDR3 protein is CASSPLAGGLNEQFF. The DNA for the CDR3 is TGTGCCAGCAGCCCCTTAGCGGGGGGGCTGAATGAGCAGTTCTTC.

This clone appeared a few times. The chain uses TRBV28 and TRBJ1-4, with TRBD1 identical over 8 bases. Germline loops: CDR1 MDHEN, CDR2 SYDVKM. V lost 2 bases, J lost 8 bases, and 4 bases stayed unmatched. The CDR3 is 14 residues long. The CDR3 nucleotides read TGTGCCAGCAGTTTAGGACAGGGCCCCGAAAAACTGTTTTTT. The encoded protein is CASSLGQGPEKLFF.

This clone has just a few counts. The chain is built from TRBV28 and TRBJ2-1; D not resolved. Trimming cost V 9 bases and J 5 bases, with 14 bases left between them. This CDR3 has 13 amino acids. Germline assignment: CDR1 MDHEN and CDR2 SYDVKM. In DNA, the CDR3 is TGTGCCAGTCGGATCGGGCGCAACAATGAGCAGTTCTTC. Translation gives CASRIGRNNEQFF. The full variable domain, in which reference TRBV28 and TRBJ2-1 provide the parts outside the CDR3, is DVKVTQSSRYLVKRTGEKVFLECVQDMDHENMFWYRQDPGLGLRLIYFSYDVKMKEKGDIPEGYSVSREKKERFSLILESASTNQTSMYLCASRIGRNNEQFFGPGTRLTVL.

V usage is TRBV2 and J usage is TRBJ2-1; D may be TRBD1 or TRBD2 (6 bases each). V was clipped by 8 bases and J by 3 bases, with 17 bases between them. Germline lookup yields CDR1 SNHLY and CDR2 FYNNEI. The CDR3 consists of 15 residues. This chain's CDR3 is CASSPRGGGYNEQFF. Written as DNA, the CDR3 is TGTGCCAGCTCCCCCCGAGGAGGGGGCTACAATGAGCAGTTCTTC.

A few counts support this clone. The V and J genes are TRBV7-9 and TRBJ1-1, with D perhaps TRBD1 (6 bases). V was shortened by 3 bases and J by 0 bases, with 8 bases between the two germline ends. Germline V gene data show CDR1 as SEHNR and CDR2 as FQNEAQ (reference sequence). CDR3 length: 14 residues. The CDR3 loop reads CASSFQGMNTEAFF. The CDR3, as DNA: TGTGCCAGCAGCTTCCAGGGGATGAACACTGAAGCTTTCTTT.

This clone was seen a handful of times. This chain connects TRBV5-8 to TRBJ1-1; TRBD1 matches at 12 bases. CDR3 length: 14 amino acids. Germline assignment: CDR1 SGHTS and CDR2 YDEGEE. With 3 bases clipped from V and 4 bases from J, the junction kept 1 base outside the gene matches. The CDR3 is CASSWGQGATEAFF. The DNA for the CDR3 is TGTGCCAGCAGCTGGGGACAGGGGGCCACTGAAGCTTTCTTT.

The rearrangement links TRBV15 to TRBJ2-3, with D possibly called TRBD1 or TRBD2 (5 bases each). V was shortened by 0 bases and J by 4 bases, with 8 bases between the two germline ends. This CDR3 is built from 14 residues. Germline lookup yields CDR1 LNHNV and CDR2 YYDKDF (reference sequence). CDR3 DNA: TGTGCCACCAGCAGAGATCCGGGGCCAGATACGCAGTATTTT. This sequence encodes CATSRDPGPDTQYF.

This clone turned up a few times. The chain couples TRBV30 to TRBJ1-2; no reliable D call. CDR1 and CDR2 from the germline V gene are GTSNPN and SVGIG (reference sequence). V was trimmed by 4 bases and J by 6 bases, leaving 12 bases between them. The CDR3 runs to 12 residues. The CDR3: CAWNHGRHGYTF. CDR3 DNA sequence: TGTGCCTGGAATCACGGCAGGCATGGCTACACCTTC.

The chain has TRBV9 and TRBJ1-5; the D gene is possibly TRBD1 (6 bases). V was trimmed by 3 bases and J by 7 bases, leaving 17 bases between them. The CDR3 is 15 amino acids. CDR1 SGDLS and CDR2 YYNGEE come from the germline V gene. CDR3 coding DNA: TGTGCCAGCAGCGCTGCAGGGGCGGGAGGGCAGCCCCAGCATTTT. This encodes CASSAAGAGGQPQHF. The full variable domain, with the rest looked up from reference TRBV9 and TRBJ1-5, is DSGVTQTPKHLITATGQRVTLRCSPRSGDLSVYWYQQSLDQGLQFLIQYYNGEERAKGNILERFSAQQFPDLHSELNLSSLELGDSALYFCASSAAGAGGQPQHFGDGTRLSIL.

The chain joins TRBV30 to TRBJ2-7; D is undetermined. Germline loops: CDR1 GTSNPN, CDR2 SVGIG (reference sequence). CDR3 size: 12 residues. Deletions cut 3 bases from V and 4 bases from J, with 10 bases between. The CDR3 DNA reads TGTGCCTGGAGCCGACCGTTTTACGAGCAGTACTTC. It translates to CAWSRPFYEQYF.

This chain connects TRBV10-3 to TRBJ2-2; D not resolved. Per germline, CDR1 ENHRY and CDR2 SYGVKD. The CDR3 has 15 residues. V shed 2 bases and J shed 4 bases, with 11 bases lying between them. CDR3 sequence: CAISETEQPTGELFF. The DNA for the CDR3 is TGTGCCATCAGTGAGACGGAACAGCCCACCGGGGAGCTGTTTTTT.

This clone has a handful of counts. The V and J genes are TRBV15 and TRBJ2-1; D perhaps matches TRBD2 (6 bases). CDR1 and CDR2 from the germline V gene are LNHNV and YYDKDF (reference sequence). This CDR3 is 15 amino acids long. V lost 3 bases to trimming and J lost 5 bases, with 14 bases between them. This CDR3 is CATSSFGGPDNEQFF. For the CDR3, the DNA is TGTGCCACCAGCAGCTTCGGGGGTCCCGACAATGAGCAGTTCTTC. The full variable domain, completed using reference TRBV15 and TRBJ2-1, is DAMVIQNPRYQVTQFGKPVTLSCSQTLNHNVMYWYQQKSSQAPKLLFHYYDKDFNNEADTPDNFQSRRPNTSFCFLDIRSPGLGDTAMYLCATSSFGGPDNEQFFGPGTRLTVL.

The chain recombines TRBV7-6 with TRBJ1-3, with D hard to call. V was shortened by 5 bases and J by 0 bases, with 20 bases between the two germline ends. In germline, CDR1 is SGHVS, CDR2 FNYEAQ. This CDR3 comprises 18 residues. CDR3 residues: CASSTFVGGIRSGNTIYF. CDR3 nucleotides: TGTGCCAGCAGCACCTTCGTGGGCGGGATACGCTCTGGAAACACCATATATTTT. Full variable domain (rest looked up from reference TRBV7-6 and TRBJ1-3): GAGVSQSPRYKVTKRGQDVALRCDPISGHVSLYWYRQALGQGPEFLTYFNYEAQQDKSGLPNDRFSAERPEGSISTLTIQRTEQRDSAMYRCASSTFVGGIRSGNTIYFGEGSWLTVV.